This T cell receptor (beta chain) was captured in a study of blood T cell repertoires in COVID-19. About the research overall: PBMCs, B-cell-depleted T cells, or T cells provided the cDNA or gDNA that made up the material.

In the study's own analysis: Nucleated cell counts were estimated from reference gene primer amplification. Repertoires were generated with immunoSEQ multiplex PCR, while TCRdb's copy carries only in-frame clones and drops some. V, J and clone size reflect that table, while D and trimming were determined from the DNA. Of about 89,000 clones listed, 65% to 80% are singletons. This clone appeared once. In germline, CDR1 is KGHSH, CDR2 LQKENI. The V and J ends lost 6 bases and 3 bases respectively, with 14 bases between them. This CDR3 contains 15 residues. The gene calls are TRBV18 and TRBJ1-4, with D possibly TRBD1 on 5 matching bases. The source material was peripheral blood. The sequence derives from a human donor in a cohort sampled during active COVID-19. The CDR3 here is CASSPSQAPNEKLFF. CDR3 bases: TGTGCCAGCTCCCCCTCACAGGCTCCTAATGAAAAACTGTTTTTT.